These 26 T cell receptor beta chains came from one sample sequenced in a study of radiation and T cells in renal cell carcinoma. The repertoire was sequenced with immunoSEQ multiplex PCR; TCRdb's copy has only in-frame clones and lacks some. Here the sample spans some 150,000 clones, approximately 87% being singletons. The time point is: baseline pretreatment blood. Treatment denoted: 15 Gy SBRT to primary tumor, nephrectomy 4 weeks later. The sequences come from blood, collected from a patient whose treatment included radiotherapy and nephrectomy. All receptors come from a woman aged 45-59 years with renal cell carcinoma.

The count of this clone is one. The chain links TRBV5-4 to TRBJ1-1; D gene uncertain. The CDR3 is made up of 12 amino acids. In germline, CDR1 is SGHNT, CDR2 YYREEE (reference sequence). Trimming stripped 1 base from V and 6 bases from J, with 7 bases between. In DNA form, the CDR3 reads TGTGCCAGCAGCTTGTATGGGTCTGAAGCTTTCTTT. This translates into CASSLYGSEAFF.

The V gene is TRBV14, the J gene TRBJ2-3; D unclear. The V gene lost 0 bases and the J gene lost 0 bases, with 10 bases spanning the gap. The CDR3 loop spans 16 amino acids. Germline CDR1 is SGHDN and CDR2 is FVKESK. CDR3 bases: TGTGCCAGCAGCCAAGACCAGTCCACCAGCACAGATACGCAGTATTTT. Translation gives CASSQDQSTSTDTQYF.

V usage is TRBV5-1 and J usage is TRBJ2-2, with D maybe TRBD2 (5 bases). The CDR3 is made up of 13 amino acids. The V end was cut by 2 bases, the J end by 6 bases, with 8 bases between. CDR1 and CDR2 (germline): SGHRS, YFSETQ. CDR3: CASSFSRAGELFF. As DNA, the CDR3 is TGCGCCAGCAGCTTCTCGAGGGCCGGGGAGCTGTTTTTT.

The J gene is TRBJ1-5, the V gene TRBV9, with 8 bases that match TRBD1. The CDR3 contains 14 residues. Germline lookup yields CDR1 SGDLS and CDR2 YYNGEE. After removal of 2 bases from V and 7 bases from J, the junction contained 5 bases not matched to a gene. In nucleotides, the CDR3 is TGTGCCAGCAGCGTTACAGGGGGTGGGCAGCCCCAGCATTTT. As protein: CASSVTGGGQPQHF.

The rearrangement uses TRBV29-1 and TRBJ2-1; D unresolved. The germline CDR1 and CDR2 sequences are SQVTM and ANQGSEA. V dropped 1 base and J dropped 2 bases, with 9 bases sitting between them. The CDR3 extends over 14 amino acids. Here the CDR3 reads CSVEALSAYNEQFF. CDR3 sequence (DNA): TGCAGCGTTGAAGCCCTTTCCGCCTACAATGAGCAGTTCTTC.

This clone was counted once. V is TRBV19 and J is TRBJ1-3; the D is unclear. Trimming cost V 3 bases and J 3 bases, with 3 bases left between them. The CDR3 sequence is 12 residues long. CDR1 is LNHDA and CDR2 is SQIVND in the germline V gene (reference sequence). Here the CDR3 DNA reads TGTGCCAGTAGTATGGTTGGAAACACCATATATTTT. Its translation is CASSMVGNTIYF. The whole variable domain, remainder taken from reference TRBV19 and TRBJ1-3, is DGGITQSPKYLFRKEGQNVTLSCEQNLNHDAMYWYRQDPGQGLRLIYYSQIVNDFQKGDIAEGYSVSREKKESFPLTVTSAQKNPTAFYLCASSMVGNTIYFGEGSWLTVV.

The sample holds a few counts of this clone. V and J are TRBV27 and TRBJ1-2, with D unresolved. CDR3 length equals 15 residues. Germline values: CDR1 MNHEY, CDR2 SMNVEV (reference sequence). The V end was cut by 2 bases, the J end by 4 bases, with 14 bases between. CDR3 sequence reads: CASSLDVMSRYGYTF. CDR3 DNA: TGTGCCAGCAGTTTAGACGTGATGTCTCGCTATGGCTACACCTTC.

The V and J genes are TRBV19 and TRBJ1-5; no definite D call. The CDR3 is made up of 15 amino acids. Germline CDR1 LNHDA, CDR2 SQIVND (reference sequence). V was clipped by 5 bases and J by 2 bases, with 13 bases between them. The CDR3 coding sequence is TGTGCCAGTAGTGGTTGGGAGATGGGCAATCAGCCCCAGCATTTT. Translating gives CASSGWEMGNQPQHF. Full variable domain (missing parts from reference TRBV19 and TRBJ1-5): DGGITQSPKYLFRKEGQNVTLSCEQNLNHDAMYWYRQDPGQGLRLIYYSQIVNDFQKGDIAEGYSVSREKKESFPLTVTSAQKNPTAFYLCASSGWEMGNQPQHFGDGTRLSIL.

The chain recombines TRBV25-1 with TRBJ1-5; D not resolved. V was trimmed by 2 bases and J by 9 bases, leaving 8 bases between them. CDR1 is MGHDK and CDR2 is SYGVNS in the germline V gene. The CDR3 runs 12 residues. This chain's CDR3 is CASSENGWPQHF. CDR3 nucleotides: TGTGCCAGCAGTGAAAACGGGTGGCCCCAGCATTTT.

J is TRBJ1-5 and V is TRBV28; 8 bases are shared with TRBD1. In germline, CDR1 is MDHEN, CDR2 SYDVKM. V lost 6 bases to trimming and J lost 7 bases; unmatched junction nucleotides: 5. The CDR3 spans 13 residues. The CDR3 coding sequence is TGTGCCAGCAGGACAGGGGAGCGGCAGCCCCAGCATTTT. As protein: CASRTGERQPQHF.

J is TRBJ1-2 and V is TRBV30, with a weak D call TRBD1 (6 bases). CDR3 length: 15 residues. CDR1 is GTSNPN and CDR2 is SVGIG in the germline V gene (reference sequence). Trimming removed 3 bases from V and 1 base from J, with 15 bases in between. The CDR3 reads CAWRSAGAFNYGYTF. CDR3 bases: TGTGCCTGGAGGTCCGCAGGGGCTTTTAACTATGGCTACACCTTC.

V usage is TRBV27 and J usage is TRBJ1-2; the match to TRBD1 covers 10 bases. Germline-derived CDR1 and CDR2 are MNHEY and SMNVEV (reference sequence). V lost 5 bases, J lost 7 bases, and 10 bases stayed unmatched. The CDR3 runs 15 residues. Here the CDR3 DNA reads TGTGCCAGCAGTAGCCAGGACAGGGGGGACGGTGGCTACACCTTC. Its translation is CASSSQDRGDGGYTF.

The CDR3 coding sequence is TGTGCCAGCAGCCCAACTAGAGGGCGGAACACTGAAGCTTTCTTT. Translating gives CASSPTRGRNTEAFF. V is TRBV5-4 and J is TRBJ1-1; no definite D call. Trimming cost V 4 bases and J 1 base, with 14 bases left between them. CDR3 length: 15 amino acids. Germline V gives CDR1 SGHNT, CDR2 YYREEE (reference sequence).

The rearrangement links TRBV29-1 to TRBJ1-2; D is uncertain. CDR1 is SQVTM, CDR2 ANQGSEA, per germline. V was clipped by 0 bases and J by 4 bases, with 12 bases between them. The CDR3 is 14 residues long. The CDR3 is CSVEDLQVSYGYTF. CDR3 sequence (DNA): TGCAGCGTTGAAGATCTCCAGGTTTCCTATGGCTACACCTTC.

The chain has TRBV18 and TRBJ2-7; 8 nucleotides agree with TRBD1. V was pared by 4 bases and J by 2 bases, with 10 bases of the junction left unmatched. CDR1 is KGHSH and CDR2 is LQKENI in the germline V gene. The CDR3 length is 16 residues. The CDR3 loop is CASSRVHPGQAYEQYF. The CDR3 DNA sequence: TGTGCCAGCTCACGAGTTCACCCGGGACAGGCCTACGAGCAGTACTTC. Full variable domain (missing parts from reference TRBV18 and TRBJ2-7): NAGVMQNPRHLVRRRGQEARLRCSPMKGHSHVYWYRQLPEEGLKFMVYLQKENIIDESGMPKERFSAEFPKEGPSILRIQQVVRGDSAAYFCASSRVHPGQAYEQYFGPGTRLTVT.

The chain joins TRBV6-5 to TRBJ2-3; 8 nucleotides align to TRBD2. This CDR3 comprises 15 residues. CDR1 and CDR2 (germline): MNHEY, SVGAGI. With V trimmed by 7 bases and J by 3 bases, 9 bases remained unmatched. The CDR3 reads CASTQTGGATDTQYF. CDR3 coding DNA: TGTGCCAGCACCCAAACCGGGGGGGCAACAGATACGCAGTATTTT.

This CDR3 is CASSPESDGYTF. DNA of the CDR3: TGCGCCAGCAGCCCCGAAAGTGATGGCTACACCTTC. The rearrangement uses TRBV5-1 and TRBJ1-2; D unclear. The germline V gene has CDR1 SGHRS and CDR2 YFSETQ. The CDR3 covers 12 residues. Trimming pared 4 bases from V and 6 bases from J, leaving 10 bases between.

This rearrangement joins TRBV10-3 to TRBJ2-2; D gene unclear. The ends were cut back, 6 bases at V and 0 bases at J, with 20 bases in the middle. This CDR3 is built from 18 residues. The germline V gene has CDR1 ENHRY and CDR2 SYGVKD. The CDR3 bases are TGTGCCATCAGCGCCCTTACCGGGCCCAGGTCGAACACCGGGGAGCTGTTTTTT. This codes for CAISALTGPRSNTGELFF.

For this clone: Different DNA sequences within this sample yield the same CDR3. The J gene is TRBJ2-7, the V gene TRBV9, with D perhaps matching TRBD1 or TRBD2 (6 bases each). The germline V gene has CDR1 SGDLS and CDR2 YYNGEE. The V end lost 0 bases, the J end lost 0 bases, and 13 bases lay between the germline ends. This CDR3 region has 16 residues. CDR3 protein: CASSVDPGASSYEQYF. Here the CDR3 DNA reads TGTGCCAGCAGCGTAGACCCGGGGGCGAGCTCCTACGAGCAGTACTTC.

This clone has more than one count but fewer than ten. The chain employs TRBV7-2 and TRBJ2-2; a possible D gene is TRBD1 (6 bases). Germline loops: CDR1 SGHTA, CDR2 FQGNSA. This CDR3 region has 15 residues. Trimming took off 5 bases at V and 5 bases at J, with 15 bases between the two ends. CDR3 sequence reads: CASSKTSGVTGELFF. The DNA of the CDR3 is TGTGCCAGCAGCAAAACCTCAGGGGTAACCGGGGAGCTGTTTTTT. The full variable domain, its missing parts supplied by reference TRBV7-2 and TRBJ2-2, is GAGVSQSPSNKVTEKGKDVELRCDPISGHTALYWYRQSLGQGLEFLIYFQGNSAPDKSGLPSDRFSAERTGGSVSTLTIQRTQQEDSAVYLCASSKTSGVTGELFFGEGSRLTVL.

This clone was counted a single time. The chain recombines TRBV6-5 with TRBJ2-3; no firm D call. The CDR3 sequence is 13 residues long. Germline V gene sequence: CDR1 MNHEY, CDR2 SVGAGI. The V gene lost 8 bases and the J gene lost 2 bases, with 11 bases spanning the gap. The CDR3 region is CASQARITDTQYF. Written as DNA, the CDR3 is TGTGCCAGCCAGGCCAGAATCACAGATACGCAGTATTTT.

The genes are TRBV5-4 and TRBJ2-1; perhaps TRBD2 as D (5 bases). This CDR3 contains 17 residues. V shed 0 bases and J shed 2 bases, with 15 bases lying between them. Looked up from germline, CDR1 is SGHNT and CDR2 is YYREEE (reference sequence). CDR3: CASSLVVSWETYNEQFF. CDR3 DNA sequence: TGTGCCAGCAGCTTGGTAGTTTCGTGGGAGACCTACAATGAGCAGTTCTTC.

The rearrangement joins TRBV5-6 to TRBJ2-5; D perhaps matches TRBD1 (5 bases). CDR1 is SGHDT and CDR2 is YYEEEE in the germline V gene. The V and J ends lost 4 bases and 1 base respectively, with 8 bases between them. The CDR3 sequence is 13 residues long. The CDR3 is CASSRGTQETQYF. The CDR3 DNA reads TGTGCCAGCAGCAGGGGAACCCAAGAGACCCAGTACTTC.

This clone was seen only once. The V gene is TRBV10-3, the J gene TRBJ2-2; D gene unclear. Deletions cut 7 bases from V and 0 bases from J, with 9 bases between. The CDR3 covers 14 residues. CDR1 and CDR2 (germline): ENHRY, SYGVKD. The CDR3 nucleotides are TGTGCCATCATCAACAGCCCGAACACCGGGGAGCTGTTTTTT. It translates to CAIINSPNTGELFF.

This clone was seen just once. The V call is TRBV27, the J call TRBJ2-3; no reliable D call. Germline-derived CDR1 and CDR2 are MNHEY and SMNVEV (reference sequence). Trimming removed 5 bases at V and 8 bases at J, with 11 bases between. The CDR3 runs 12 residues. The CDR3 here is CASSLLQGTQYF. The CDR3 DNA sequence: TGTGCCAGCAGTCTCCTCCAAGGTACGCAGTATTTT.

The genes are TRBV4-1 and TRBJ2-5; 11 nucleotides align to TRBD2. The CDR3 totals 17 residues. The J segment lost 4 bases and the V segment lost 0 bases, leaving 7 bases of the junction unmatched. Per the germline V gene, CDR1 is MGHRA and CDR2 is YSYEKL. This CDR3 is CASSQEWLAGGSETQYF. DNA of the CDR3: TGCGCCAGCAGCCAAGAATGGCTAGCGGGGGGATCAGAGACCCAGTACTTC.